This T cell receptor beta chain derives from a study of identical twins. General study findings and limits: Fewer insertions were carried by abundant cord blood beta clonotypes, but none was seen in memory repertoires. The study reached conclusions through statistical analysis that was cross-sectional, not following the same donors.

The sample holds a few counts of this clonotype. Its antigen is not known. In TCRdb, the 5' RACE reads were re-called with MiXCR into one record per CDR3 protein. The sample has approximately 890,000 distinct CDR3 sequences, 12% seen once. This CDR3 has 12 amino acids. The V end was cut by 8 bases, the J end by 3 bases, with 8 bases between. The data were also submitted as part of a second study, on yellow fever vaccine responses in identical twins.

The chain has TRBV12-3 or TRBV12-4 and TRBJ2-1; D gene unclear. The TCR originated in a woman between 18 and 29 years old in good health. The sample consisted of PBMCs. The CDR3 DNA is TGTGCCAGCGCGGACCTCTACAATGAGCAGTTCTTC. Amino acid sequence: CASADLYNEQFF.